This entry lists 21 T cell receptor beta chains sequenced from one sample in a study of CD8 T cells in ankylosing spondylitis. TCRdb processed the 5' RACE reads anew with MiXCR; each CDR3 protein has one entry. The sample records around 490,000 distinct CDR3 sequences, about 5.4% being singletons. Their antigen targets remain unknown. Study outcomes and limitations: There was a TCR beta motif, made of several highly homologous variants, that appeared characteristic of ankylosing spondylitis blood.

The sequenced sample consisted of blood, either unsorted or a sorted T cell fraction (not recorded which). These receptors were taken from a male donor with ankylosing spondylitis.

This clonotype was seen at least ten times. The gene calls are TRBV25-1 and TRBJ1-4, with D possibly TRBD1 on 5 matching bases. There are 15 residues in the CDR3. V was pared by 5 bases and J by 6 bases, with 16 bases between. CDR1 and CDR2 (germline): MGHDK, SYGVNS. Written as DNA, the CDR3 is TGTGCCAGCAGTACCCCCGGGGGAACGGATGAAAAACTGTTTTTT. Protein product: CASSTPGGTDEKLFF. The whole variable domain, remainder taken from reference TRBV25-1 and TRBJ1-4, is EADIYQTPRYLVIGTGKKITLECSQTMGHDKMYWYQQDPGMELHLIHYSYGVNSTEKGDLSSESTVSRIRTEHFPLTLESARPSHTSQYLCASSTPGGTDEKLFFGSGTQLSVL.

This clonotype was counted many times. The rearrangement uses TRBV7-8 and TRBJ2-1, with 9 bases lining up with TRBD2. The V gene's germline CDR1 is SGHVS and CDR2 FQNEAQ. CDR3 size: 16 residues. Losses at the gene ends were 4 bases for V and 10 bases for J; bases not matched to a gene: 14. CDR3 sequence reads: CASSSPWAGGLEEQFF. CDR3 in DNA: TGTGCCAGCAGCTCCCCTTGGGCGGGAGGGCTTGAGGAGCAGTTCTTC. Supplemented by reference TRBV7-8 and TRBJ2-1, the full variable domain reads GAGVSQSPRYKVAKRGQDVALRCDPISGHVSLFWYQQALGQGPEFLTYFQNEAQLDKSGLPSDRFFAERPEGSVSTLKIQRTQQEDSAVYLCASSSPWAGGLEEQFFGPGTRLTVL.

This clonotype was counted at least ten times. CDR3 DNA sequence: TGTGCCAGCAGTTTCCGTAAAAGAGAAGCTTTCTTT. It specifies CASSFRKREAFF. The rearrangement uses TRBV28 and TRBJ1-1; D gene uncertain. Germline CDR1 MDHEN, CDR2 SYDVKM. Trimming took 3 bases from V and 8 from J, leaving 10 bases between them. The CDR3 is made up of 12 amino acids.

This clonotype was detected many times. The chain carries TRBV29-1 and TRBJ2-7; D may be TRBD1 (5 bases). The CDR3 has 13 amino acids. V was cut by 5 bases and J by 5 bases, with 16 bases left in between. Per the germline V gene, CDR1 is SQVTM and CDR2 is ANQGSEA. CDR3 coding DNA: TGCAGCGTTCTCCAAATTGGCAGGGACGAGCAGTACTTC. Its protein product is CSVLQIGRDEQYF.

The rearrangement joins TRBV6-2 or TRBV6-3 to TRBJ2-2; TRBD1 might be the D (6 bases). The CDR3 runs 15 residues. Germline-derived CDR1 and CDR2 are MNHEY and SVGEGT. V was trimmed by 5 bases and J by 6 bases, leaving 16 bases between them. The CDR3 DNA reads as TGTGCCAGCAGTCCTAATCCTTACAGGGCCGGGGAGCTGTTTTTT. It yields the protein CASSPNPYRAGELFF.

This clonotype was observed at least ten times. This chain links TRBV5-4 with TRBJ2-5; D is unresolved. CDR1 and CDR2 from the germline V gene are SGHNT and YYREEE (reference sequence). V was pared by 4 bases and J by 0 bases, with 10 bases between. The CDR3 runs to 14 residues. The DNA for the CDR3 is TGTGCCAGCAGCCGAAACATATACCAAGAGACCCAGTACTTC. It yields the protein CASSRNIYQETQYF. Complete variable domain (other parts from reference TRBV5-4 and TRBJ2-5): ETGVTQSPTHLIKTRGQQVTLRCSSQSGHNTVSWYQQALGQGPQFIFQYYREEENGRGNFPPRFSGLQFPNYSSELNVNALELDDSALYLCASSRNIYQETQYFGPGTRLLVL.

This clonotype was detected ten times or more. This sequence joins TRBV27 and TRBJ1-1; D is perhaps TRBD1 (5 bases). Trimming took 6 bases from V and 9 from J, leaving 11 bases between them. The CDR3 consists of 11 residues. Germline V lookup: CDR1 MNHEY, CDR2 SMNVEV (reference sequence). The CDR3 DNA follows: TGTGCCAGCAGGACTCCGGGACAAGCTTTCTTT. Translation gives CASRTPGQAFF.

This clonotype was detected many times. The chain joins TRBV19 to TRBJ2-7; 7 nucleotides match TRBD1. This CDR3 comprises 13 residues. The trim removed 8 bases at V and 2 bases at J, leaving 6 bases unmatched. The V gene's germline CDR1 is LNHDA and CDR2 SQIVND (reference sequence). CDR3 protein: CASSGQQTYEQYF. CDR3 nucleotide sequence: TGTGCCAGTTCGGGACAGCAAACCTACGAGCAGTACTTC.

This clonotype was seen at least ten times. The rearrangement uses TRBV6-2 or TRBV6-3 and TRBJ2-5; D tentatively fits TRBD1 or TRBD2 (5 bases each). Trimming took 4 bases from V and 5 from J, leaving 11 bases between them. The germline V gene encodes CDR1 MNHEY and CDR2 SVGEGT. The CDR3 spans 13 residues. The CDR3 is CASSSGTDETQYF. The CDR3 coding sequence is TGTGCCAGCAGTTCCGGGACGGACGAGACCCAGTACTTC.

The sample holds many counts of this clonotype. V and J are TRBV28 and TRBJ2-1; perhaps D is TRBD1 or TRBD2 (5 bases each). Germline loops: CDR1 MDHEN, CDR2 SYDVKM. This CDR3 has 19 residues. Trimming removed 6 bases from V and 0 bases from J, with 24 bases in between. CDR3: CASSPPEGRRISSYNEQFF. For the CDR3, the DNA is TGTGCCAGCAGCCCCCCCGAGGGACGTCGGATAAGCTCCTACAATGAGCAGTTCTTC.

The chain links TRBV24-1 to TRBJ2-1, with TRBD2 identical over 12 bases. The CDR3 is 16 residues long. Germline CDR1 KGHDR, CDR2 SFDVKD. The J segment lost 4 bases and the V segment lost 9 bases, leaving 9 bases of the junction unmatched. The CDR3 spells CATASGLAGLYNEQFF. The CDR3 DNA reads TGTGCCACCGCATCGGGACTAGCGGGTTTATACAATGAGCAGTTCTTC.

This clonotype showed up many times. The chain has TRBV29-1 and TRBJ1-1; a weak D match, TRBD1 (5 bases). Germline V gene data show CDR1 as SQVTM and CDR2 as ANQGSEA. The CDR3 runs 13 residues. CDR3 region: CSAGRTGTTEAFF. The CDR3 region has the DNA TGCAGTGCGGGCCGTACGGGGACCACTGAAGCTTTCTTT. The full variable domain, completed using reference TRBV29-1 and TRBJ1-1, is SAVISQKPSRDICQRGTSLTIQCQVDSQVTMMFWYRQQPGQSLTLIATANQGSEATYESGFVIDKFPISRPNLTFSTLTVSNMSPEDSSIYLCSAGRTGTTEAFFGQGTRLTVV.

The chain combines TRBV3-1 with TRBJ2-7; D gene ambiguous. V shed 1 base and J shed 0 bases, with 7 bases lying between them. CDR1 and CDR2 from the germline V gene are LGHDT and YNNKEL (reference sequence). The CDR3 extends over 14 amino acids. The CDR3 DNA is TGTGCCAGCAGCCAAGGAAGCTTCTCCTACGAGCAGTACTTC. As protein: CASSQGSFSYEQYF.

The sample holds many counts of this clonotype. This chain connects TRBV12-3 or TRBV12-4 to TRBJ2-3, with D possibly TRBD1 on 5 matching bases. The CDR3 is 14 residues long. Trimming removed 5 bases at V and 10 bases at J, with 19 bases between. CDR3 sequence reads: CASSTPPRGAAQYF. In nucleotides, the CDR3 is TGTGCCAGCAGTACCCCTCCAAGGGGTGCGGCGCAGTATTTT.

This chain uses TRBV20-1 with TRBJ2-1; 10 nucleotides agree with TRBD2. The CDR3 length is 14 residues. Germline CDR1 and CDR2: DFQATT and SNEGSKA (reference sequence). Trimming at V came to 6 bases and at J to 4 bases, leaving 6 bases not matched to a gene. CDR3 sequence: CSATGTSAYNEQFF. The CDR3 bases are TGCAGTGCGACCGGGACTAGCGCTTACAATGAGCAGTTCTTC.

This clonotype was detected many times. The rearrangement links TRBV7-2 to TRBJ1-5; the match to TRBD1 covers 9 bases. CDR1 SGHTA and CDR2 FQGNSA come from the germline V gene. The CDR3 runs 16 residues. Trimming cost V 2 bases and J 4 bases; bases outside gene matches: 6. The CDR3 sequence is CASSLLRGQGNQPQHF. DNA of the CDR3: TGTGCCAGCAGCTTACTACGGGGACAGGGTAATCAGCCCCAGCATTTT.

In its sample, this clonotype was seen many times. The gene calls are TRBV15 and TRBJ2-7; D perhaps matches TRBD1 (5 bases). The V end lost 0 bases, the J end lost 2 bases, and 8 bases lay between the germline ends. From germline, CDR1 is LNHNV and CDR2 YYDKDF (reference sequence). CDR3 length: 14 amino acids. The CDR3 coding sequence is TGTGCCACCAGCAGAGATCCAGGGACCTACGAGCAGTACTTC. It is translated as CATSRDPGTYEQYF.

This clonotype was seen ten or more times. The V and J genes are TRBV9 and TRBJ1-6; D is possibly TRBD1 (5 bases). The V end was cut by 6 bases, the J end by 7 bases, with 14 bases between. Germline lookup yields CDR1 SGDLS and CDR2 YYNGEE. This CDR3 has 14 amino acids. CDR3 region: CASTAGGGNSPLHF. The CDR3, as DNA: TGTGCCAGCACCGCGGGGGGAGGAAATTCACCCCTCCACTTT.

This clonotype showed up many times. This chain links TRBV11-2 with TRBJ1-1; TRBD1 is a possible D gene (5 bases). V was pared by 2 bases and J by 4 bases, with 17 bases between. This CDR3 has 16 residues. Germline CDR1 is SGHAT and CDR2 is FQNNGV. This CDR3 reads CASSLRGPDYLTEAFF. The CDR3 nucleotides read TGTGCCAGCAGCTTAAGGGGCCCCGATTACCTCACTGAAGCTTTCTTT.

This clonotype has a count of ten or more. The chain employs TRBV28 and TRBJ1-5, with D unresolved. Trimming cost V 8 bases and J 6 bases, with 20 bases left between them. CDR3 size: 15 residues. Germline CDR1 is MDHEN and CDR2 is SYDVKM. CDR3 protein: CASGSQGSGSQPQHF. Written as DNA, the CDR3 is TGTGCCAGCGGGTCGCAAGGATCCGGGAGTCAGCCCCAGCATTTT.

This clonotype was seen repeatedly, ten times or more. The chain has TRBV4-2 and TRBJ1-2; 8 nucleotides match TRBD1. This CDR3 has 14 amino acids. Germline assignment: CDR1 LGHNA and CDR2 YNFKEQ. The V segment lost 1 base and the J segment 8 bases; nucleotides outside the gene matches: 6. CDR3 sequence (DNA): TGTGCCAGCAGCCAAGGACAGGGGACGGACGGCTACACCTTC. Translated, it gives CASSQGQGTDGYTF.